The present TCR beta chain was sequenced within a study of sequential checkpoint blockade in melanoma. Study at large: Arm A got nivolumab then ipilimumab; arm B the reverse, 1:1.

Some clones are missing from TCRdb's copy, which holds only in-frame ones; the method was immunoSEQ multiplex PCR. The sample contains 26,000 or so clones, less than 90% of which appear only once. Treatment reported: randomized to nivolumab then ipilimumab (arm A) or the reverse (arm B). None of the patients previously received DNA-damaging chemotherapy. From thawed PBMCs, live CD3+CD8+ cells negative for CD19 and CD56 were sorted. Material: CD8+ T cells sorted from blood (inferred from file names), obtained from a patient given nivolumab and ipilimumab in sequence. This receptor was obtained from a human donor with melanoma.

The CDR3 bases are TGCGCCAGCAGCTTTTCAGGGGCCTGGGAGCAGTACTTC. It is translated as CASSFSGAWEQYF. The J gene is TRBJ2-7, the V gene TRBV5-1; D perhaps matches TRBD1 (6 bases). This CDR3 is built from 13 residues. Between the trimmed V and J ends, which lost 2 bases and 7 bases, there was a span of 13 bases. From germline, CDR1 is SGHRS and CDR2 YFSETQ. Looking up the rest from reference TRBV5-1 and TRBJ2-7 gives the full variable domain: KAGVTQTPRYLIKTRGQQVTLSCSPISGHRSVSWYQQTPGQGLQFLFEYFSETQRNKGNFPGRFSGRQFSNSRSEMNVSTLELGDSALYLCASSFSGAWEQYFGPGTRLTVT.